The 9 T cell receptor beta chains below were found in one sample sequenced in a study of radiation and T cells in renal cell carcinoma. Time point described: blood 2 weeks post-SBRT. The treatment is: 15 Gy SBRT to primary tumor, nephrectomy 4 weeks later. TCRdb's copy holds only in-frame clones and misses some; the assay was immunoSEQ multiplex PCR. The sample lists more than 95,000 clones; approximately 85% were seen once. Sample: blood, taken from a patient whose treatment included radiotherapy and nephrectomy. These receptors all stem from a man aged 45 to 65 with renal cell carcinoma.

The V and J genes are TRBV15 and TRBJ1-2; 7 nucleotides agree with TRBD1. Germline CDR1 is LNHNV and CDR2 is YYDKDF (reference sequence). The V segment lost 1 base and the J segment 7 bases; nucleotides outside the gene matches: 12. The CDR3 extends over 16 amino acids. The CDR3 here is CATSRVVGTVPSGYTF. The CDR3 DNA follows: TGTGCCACCAGCAGAGTGGTAGGGACAGTACCAAGTGGCTACACCTTC.

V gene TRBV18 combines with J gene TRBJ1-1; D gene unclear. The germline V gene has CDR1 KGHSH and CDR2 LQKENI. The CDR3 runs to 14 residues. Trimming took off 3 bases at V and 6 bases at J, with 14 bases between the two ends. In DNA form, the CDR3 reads TGTGCCAGCTCACCTCTGAGGGAATCTTCTGAAGCTTTCTTT. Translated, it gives CASSPLRESSEAFF.

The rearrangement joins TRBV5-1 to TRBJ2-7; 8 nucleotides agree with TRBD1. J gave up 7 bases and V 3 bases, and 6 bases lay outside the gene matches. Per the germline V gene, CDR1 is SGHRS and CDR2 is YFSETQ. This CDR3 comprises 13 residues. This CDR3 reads CASSSGQAGEQYF. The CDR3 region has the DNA TGCGCCAGCAGCTCGGGACAGGCGGGGGAGCAGTACTTC.

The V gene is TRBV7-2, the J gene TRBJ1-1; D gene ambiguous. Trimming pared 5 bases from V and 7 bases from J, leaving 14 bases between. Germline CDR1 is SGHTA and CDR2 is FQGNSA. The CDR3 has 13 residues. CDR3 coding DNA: TGTGCCAGCAGCCCCCCCGGGTGGGGTGAAGCTTTCTTT. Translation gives CASSPPGWGEAFF.

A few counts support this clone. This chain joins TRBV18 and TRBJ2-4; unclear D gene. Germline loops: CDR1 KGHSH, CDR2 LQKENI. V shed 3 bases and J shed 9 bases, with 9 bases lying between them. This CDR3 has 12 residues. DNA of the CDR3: TGTGCCAGCTCACCCCTCGGTGGCATTCAGTACTTC. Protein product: CASSPLGGIQYF.

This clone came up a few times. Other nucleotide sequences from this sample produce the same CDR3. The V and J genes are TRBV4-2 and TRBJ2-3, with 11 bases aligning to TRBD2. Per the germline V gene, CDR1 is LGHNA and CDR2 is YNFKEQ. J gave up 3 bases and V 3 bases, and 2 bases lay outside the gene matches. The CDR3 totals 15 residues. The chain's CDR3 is CASSHTSGSTDTQYF. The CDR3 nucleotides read TGTGCCAGCAGCCACACTAGCGGGAGTACAGATACGCAGTATTTT.

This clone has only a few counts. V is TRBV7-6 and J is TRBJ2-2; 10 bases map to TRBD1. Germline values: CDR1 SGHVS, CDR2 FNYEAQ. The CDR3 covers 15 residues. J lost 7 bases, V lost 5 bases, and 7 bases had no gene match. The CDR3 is CASSIRQGASGELFF. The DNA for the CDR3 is TGTGCCAGCAGCATTAGACAGGGGGCCAGCGGGGAGCTGTTTTTT.

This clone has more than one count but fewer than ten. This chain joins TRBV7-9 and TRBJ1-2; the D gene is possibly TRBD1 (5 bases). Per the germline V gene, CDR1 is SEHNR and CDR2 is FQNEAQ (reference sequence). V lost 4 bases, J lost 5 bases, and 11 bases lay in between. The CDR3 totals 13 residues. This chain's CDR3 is CASSSGTAYGYTF. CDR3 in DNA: TGTGCCAGCAGCTCAGGGACGGCTTATGGCTACACCTTC.

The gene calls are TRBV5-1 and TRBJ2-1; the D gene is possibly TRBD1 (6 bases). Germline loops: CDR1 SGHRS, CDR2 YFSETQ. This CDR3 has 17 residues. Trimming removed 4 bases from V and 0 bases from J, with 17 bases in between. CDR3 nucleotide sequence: TGCGCCAGCAGCATCGCTGGACAGTCAAGCTCCTACAATGAGCAGTTCTTC. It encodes CASSIAGQSSSYNEQFF.